These 32 T cell receptor beta chains share one sample of origin, sequenced in a study of shared T cell receptors in the human thymus. TCRdb keeps only in-frame clones here, not all; method: immunoSEQ multiplex PCR. The table includes more than 550,000 clones, around 87% detected once. This sample also appeared in a second study, on human thymus T cells.

The specimen sequenced was thymocytes. The receptors here all came from a boy in the first two years of life with a congenital heart defect.

CDR3 coding DNA: TGTGCCAGCTCACCACCGGGACAGAGAACACCTTTTTACGAGCAGTACTTC. Translation: CASSPPGQRTPFYEQYF. The chain is built from TRBV18 and TRBJ2-7; 7 bases fit TRBD1. The germline CDR1 and CDR2 sequences are KGHSH and LQKENI. The CDR3 loop spans 17 amino acids. Losses at the gene ends were 0 bases for V and 4 bases for J; bases not matched to a gene: 12.

This clone was seen only once. The V call is TRBV4-3, the J call TRBJ2-1; tentatively, D is TRBD2 (5 bases). Trimming stripped 5 bases from V and 0 bases from J, with 11 bases between. This CDR3 is built from 15 residues. Germline CDR1 reads LGHNA; CDR2 reads YSLEER. CDR3 nucleotides: TGCGCCAGCAGCGGCGGACTGTTCTCCTACAATGAGCAGTTCTTC. Translation gives CASSGGLFSYNEQFF.

This clone was found once. The chain couples TRBV29-1 to TRBJ2-1; D is unclear. The germline V gene has CDR1 SQVTM and CDR2 ANQGSEA. V lost 4 bases, J lost 6 bases, and 7 bases lay in between. This CDR3 comprises 11 residues. CDR3 amino acids: CSVGSCNEQFF. For the CDR3, the DNA is TGCAGCGTTGGGAGCTGCAATGAGCAGTTCTTC.

The chain couples TRBV28 to TRBJ2-7, with D possibly being TRBD1 (5 bases). Between the trimmed V and J ends, which lost 4 bases and 3 bases, there was a span of 19 bases. Per the germline V gene, CDR1 is MDHEN and CDR2 is SYDVKM. The CDR3 contains 16 residues. The CDR3 region is CASSSSPNWTCYEQYF. The CDR3 coding sequence is TGTGCCAGCAGTTCCTCCCCCAATTGGACATGCTACGAGCAGTACTTC.

The rearrangement uses TRBV6-5 and TRBJ2-1, with TRBD1 matching 10 bases. Trimming removed 4 bases from V and 6 bases from J; junction bases left unmatched: 9. Germline V gene lookup returns CDR1 MNHEY and CDR2 SVGAGI. The CDR3 spans 16 residues. CDR3 protein: CASSSRRDRGANEQFF. In DNA form, the CDR3 reads TGTGCCAGCAGTTCGAGGAGGGACAGGGGAGCCAATGAGCAGTTCTTC.

The chain links TRBV11-2 to TRBJ2-7, with unresolved D. CDR1 and CDR2 from the germline V gene are SGHAT and FQNNGV. The CDR3 is made up of 15 amino acids. Between the trimmed V and J ends, which lost 1 base and 3 bases, there was a span of 13 bases. CDR3 amino acids: CASSLAGIGNYEQYF. CDR3 sequence (DNA): TGTGCCAGCAGCTTAGCGGGTATCGGAAACTACGAGCAGTACTTC.

V and J are TRBV7-9 and TRBJ1-3; 9 bases line up with TRBD1. The CDR3 loop spans 14 amino acids. Per the germline V gene, CDR1 is SEHNR and CDR2 is FQNEAQ (reference sequence). V lost 5 bases to trimming and J lost 3 bases; unmatched junction nucleotides: 2. CDR3 coding DNA: TGTGCCAGCAGCCCGGGACAGGGTGGAAACACCATATATTTT. Its protein is CASSPGQGGNTIYF.

Only one count was recorded for this clone. The rearrangement links TRBV12-5 to TRBJ1-2; 8 bases fit TRBD1. Looked up from germline, CDR1 is LGHNT and CDR2 is FRNRAP. Unmatched junction bases numbered 12, after V lost 7 bases and J lost 14 bases. The CDR3 spans 12 residues. This CDR3 is CASAPLPGGLTF. CDR3 nucleotides: TGTGCTAGTGCTCCCCTCCCAGGGGGCTTAACCTTC.

The chain recombines TRBV6-5 with TRBJ2-7, with D hard to call. The V gene's germline CDR1 is MNHEY and CDR2 SVGAGI. This CDR3 contains 14 residues. V was cut by 7 bases and J by 3 bases, with 16 bases left in between. This chain's CDR3 is CASTRPDNCYEQYF. The CDR3 DNA follows: TGTGCCAGCACTCGACCAGACAATTGCTACGAGCAGTACTTC.

This chain connects TRBV25-1 to TRBJ2-2; 7 bases line up with TRBD1. The CDR3 sequence is 13 residues long. CDR1 and CDR2 (germline): MGHDK, SYGVNS. Trimming took 9 bases from V and 4 from J; bases not matched to a gene: 5. The CDR3 DNA sequence: TGTGCCAGTACAGGGGAAGGCACCGGGGAGCTGTTTTTT. It yields the protein CASTGEGTGELFF. The full variable domain, with the rest looked up from reference TRBV25-1 and TRBJ2-2, is EADIYQTPRYLVIGTGKKITLECSQTMGHDKMYWYQQDPGMELHLIHYSYGVNSTEKGDLSSESTVSRIRTEHFPLTLESARPSHTSQYLCASTGEGTGELFFGEGSRLTVL.

The chain is built from TRBV18 and TRBJ2-3, with a tentative D call TRBD2 (6 bases). This CDR3 spans 14 amino acids. The germline V gene has CDR1 KGHSH and CDR2 LQKENI. With 5 bases removed from V and 5 bases from J, the gap between germline ends came to 14 bases. The CDR3 region is CASSVGGEEDTQYF. The CDR3 DNA reads as TGTGCCAGCTCAGTAGGAGGGGAGGAAGATACGCAGTATTTT.

Only a few counts were recorded for this clone. This chain links TRBV2 with TRBJ2-1, with a possible D match to TRBD2 (5 bases). With 7 bases removed from V and 7 bases from J, the gap between germline ends came to 23 bases. The germline V gene encodes CDR1 SNHLY and CDR2 FYNNEI. The CDR3 is made up of 16 amino acids. This CDR3 is CASTWKRTLKHNEQFF. The CDR3, as DNA: TGTGCCAGCACATGGAAGCGGACCCTGAAGCATAATGAGCAGTTCTTC.

In the case of this clone: Different DNA sequences within this sample yield the same CDR3. The rearrangement uses TRBV5-6 and TRBJ1-6, with D perhaps TRBD1 (5 bases). The CDR3 runs 15 residues. V was cut by 4 bases and J by 1 base, with 9 bases left in between. Germline-derived CDR1 and CDR2 are SGHDT and YYEEEE. The CDR3 region has the DNA TGTGCCAGCAGCGTGCAGGGATCCTATAATTCACCCCTCCACTTT. Its protein product is CASSVQGSYNSPLHF.

The chain links TRBV28 to TRBJ1-2, with D possibly being TRBD1 (6 bases). Trimming took off 2 bases at V and 3 bases at J, with 22 bases between the two ends. CDR1 MDHEN and CDR2 SYDVKM come from the germline V gene. This CDR3 is 18 amino acids long. CDR3 amino acids: CASSLHIEGGGKDYGYTF. CDR3 DNA: TGTGCCAGCAGTTTACATATAGAGGGAGGGGGAAAAGACTATGGCTACACCTTC.

The J gene is TRBJ1-2, the V gene TRBV6-5, with 8 bases that match TRBD1. The CDR3 consists of 15 residues. The V gene end was trimmed by 6 bases and the J gene end by 3 bases; junction bases not matched to a gene: 9. From germline, CDR1 is MNHEY and CDR2 SVGAGI. This CDR3 reads CASSRNTGGDYGYTF. The CDR3 DNA is TGTGCCAGCAGCCGAAACACAGGGGGAGACTATGGCTACACCTTC.

In DNA, the CDR3 is TGTGCCAGCAGTCCTCCTAGCGAAGAGCACAATGAGCAGTTCTTC. Translation gives CASSPPSEEHNEQFF. V usage is TRBV6-1 and J usage is TRBJ2-1; D is possibly TRBD2 (6 bases). The CDR3 has 15 residues. V lost 5 bases to trimming and J lost 5 bases, with 16 bases between them. The germline V gene encodes CDR1 MNHNS and CDR2 SASEGT.

The chain is built from TRBV15 and TRBJ2-7, with no clear D. The CDR3 loop spans 14 amino acids. V was clipped by 5 bases and J by 2 bases, with 13 bases between them. Germline V gene data show CDR1 as LNHNV and CDR2 as YYDKDF (reference sequence). The CDR3 loop is CATSRPRDTYEQYF. The CDR3 DNA reads as TGTGCCACCAGCCGTCCCCGAGATACCTACGAGCAGTACTTC.

The CDR3 DNA sequence: TGTGCCACCAGCAGAACCAGGTTGCTCAATCAGCCCCAGCATTTT. Translation gives CATSRTRLLNQPQHF. The chain couples TRBV15 to TRBJ1-5, with D uncertain. The germline V gene encodes CDR1 LNHNV and CDR2 YYDKDF (reference sequence). V lost 2 bases, J lost 3 bases, and 11 bases lay in between. The CDR3 runs 15 residues.

V gene TRBV28 combines with J gene TRBJ2-7; 7 bases are a match to TRBD1. The CDR3 totals 13 residues. V was pared by 6 bases and J by 4 bases, with 6 bases of the junction left unmatched. CDR1 MDHEN and CDR2 SYDVKM come from the germline V gene. CDR3 sequence reads: CASSIQGSYEQYF. The CDR3 DNA reads TGTGCCAGCAGCATACAGGGGTCTTACGAGCAGTACTTC.

This rearrangement joins TRBV7-9 to TRBJ2-1, with TRBD1 matching 12 bases. Trimming removed 8 bases from V and 1 base from J; junction bases left unmatched: 6. CDR1 and CDR2 from the germline V gene are SEHNR and FQNEAQ (reference sequence). The CDR3 is made up of 16 amino acids. CDR3 sequence (DNA): TGTGCCAGCTCCGGGACAGGGGGCTTGTCCTACAATGAGCAGTTCTTC. Its translation: CASSGTGGLSYNEQFF.

This clone has just a few counts. The chain has TRBV6-1 and TRBJ2-2; D call uncertain. The CDR3 is 16 residues long. In germline, CDR1 is MNHNS, CDR2 SASEGT. V was cut by 3 bases and J by 2 bases, with 13 bases left in between. CDR3 in amino acids: CASSECVSPNTGELFF. In DNA, the CDR3 is TGTGCCAGCAGTGAGTGTGTTAGCCCCAACACCGGGGAGCTGTTTTTT.

CDR3: CASRIDRVLAGYTDTQYF. The CDR3 bases are TGTGCCAGCAGAATCGACAGGGTGCTAGCGGGATACACAGATACGCAGTATTTT. This sequence joins TRBV28 and TRBJ2-3; 9 positions agree with TRBD2. V shed 6 bases, J shed 2 bases, and the junction held 15 bases outside the gene matches. There are 18 residues in the CDR3. CDR1 and CDR2 (germline): MDHEN, SYDVKM.

Regarding this clone: Other DNA sequences from this sample encode an identical CDR3 as well. CDR3 residues: CSAPGWDEQFF. The CDR3 region has the DNA TGCAGTGCTCCAGGTTGGGATGAGCAGTTCTTC. This chain connects TRBV20-1 to TRBJ2-1, with D hard to call. Germline values: CDR1 DFQATT, CDR2 SNEGSKA (reference sequence). V lost 5 bases and J 8 bases, leaving 10 bases between the germline ends. The CDR3 length is 11 residues.

Of note for this clone: One junction end does not reproduce the germline sequence, and a read error may be involved. The gene calls are TRBV27 and TRBJ1-2; TRBD1 might be the D (6 bases). Germline CDR1 is MNHEY and CDR2 is SMNVEV (reference sequence). The CDR3 extends over 13 amino acids. CDR3 amino acids: CASNLRQAYGYTF. CDR3 sequence (DNA): TGTGCCAGCAATTTACGACAGGCCTATGGCTACACCTTC.

This clone was counted once. The chain employs TRBV6-1 and TRBJ2-7; 9 bases match TRBD1. The V segment lost 4 bases and the J segment 5 bases; nucleotides outside the gene matches: 21. The CDR3 loop spans 19 amino acids. Germline assignment: CDR1 MNHNS and CDR2 SASEGT. DNA for the CDR3: TGTGCCAGCAGTGGTTTGGCCGGCGGGTCCGGGACAGGGTCTAACGAGCAGTACTTC. The encoded protein is CASSGLAGGSGTGSNEQYF.

This rearrangement joins TRBV28 to TRBJ1-6; D perhaps matches TRBD1 (5 bases). This CDR3 is 16 amino acids long. Trimming removed 8 bases at V and 7 bases at J, with 21 bases between. CDR1 is MDHEN, CDR2 SYDVKM, per germline. The CDR3 reads CASSSGVQPSNSPLHF. CDR3 DNA sequence: TGTGCCAGCTCCTCGGGGGTCCAACCTTCCAATTCACCCCTCCACTTT.

The gene calls are TRBV18 and TRBJ1-1; D not certain. The CDR3 is made up of 16 amino acids. Per the germline V gene, CDR1 is KGHSH and CDR2 is LQKENI. V was pared by 3 bases and J by 1 base, with 15 bases between. The CDR3 spells CASSPLVRAPNTEAFF. Written as DNA, the CDR3 is TGTGCCAGCTCACCCTTGGTGAGGGCACCGAACACTGAAGCTTTCTTT.

The chain employs TRBV30 and TRBJ2-5, with 9 bases matching TRBD2. The J call is in doubt because the DNA end fits TRBJ2-7 better. This CDR3 spans 13 amino acids. Looked up from germline, CDR1 is GTSNPN and CDR2 is SVGIG (reference sequence). The CDR3 loop is CAFLAGRTYEQYF. The CDR3 bases are TGTGCCTTCCTAGCGGGAAGGACCTACGAGCAGTACTTC.

This chain joins TRBV10-2 and TRBJ2-2; 8 nucleotides match TRBD1. J gave up 1 base and V 10 bases, and 5 bases lay outside the gene matches. This CDR3 region has 14 residues. Germline V gene lookup returns CDR1 WSHSY and CDR2 SAAADI. The CDR3 nucleotides read TGCGCCACCGAGGACAGGGAGAACACCGGGGAGCTGTTTTTT. Protein sequence: CATEDRENTGELFF.

This rearrangement joins TRBV27 to TRBJ2-1; TRBD2 matches at 13 bases. CDR3 size: 18 residues. Per germline, CDR1 MNHEY and CDR2 SMNVEV (reference sequence). The junction had 12 bases not matched to a gene; V was cut back by 6 bases and J by 4 bases. Written as DNA, the CDR3 is TGTGCCAGCAGCACTAGCGGGAGGGCCGGCTTCAATTACAATGAGCAGTTCTTC. Translating gives CASSTSGRAGFNYNEQFF.

V gene TRBV25-1 combines with J gene TRBJ2-7; 7 nucleotides align to TRBD2. This CDR3 has 15 residues. Germline V gives CDR1 MGHDK, CDR2 SYGVNS. The junction had 5 bases not matched to a gene; V was cut back by 0 bases and J by 3 bases. CDR3 nucleotide sequence: TGTGCCAGCAGTGAATATCTAGCGGCTAGCTACGAGCAGTACTTC. Protein: CASSEYLAASYEQYF.

The V gene is TRBV10-2, the J gene TRBJ2-1; D uncertain. The CDR3 totals 11 residues. Per germline, CDR1 WSHSY and CDR2 SAAADI. Trimming stripped 5 bases from V and 9 bases from J, with 8 bases between. CDR3 loop: CASSTSGEQFF. In DNA, the CDR3 is TGCGCCAGCAGTACCAGTGGTGAGCAGTTCTTC.